The clone carrying this T cell receptor (beta chain) was detected ten times or more. Its antigen is not known. Germline values: CDR1 SNHLY, CDR2 FYNNEI. The ends were cut back, 3 bases at V and 5 bases at J, with 10 bases in the middle. CDR3 length equals 13 residues. The record originates from a study of CD8+CD57+ T cells in acquired aplastic anemia. Genomic DNA provided the template from which TCR beta VDJ and CDR3 profiles were obtained. TCRdb re-analysed the reads in MiXCR, keeping a single row per CDR3 protein. The sample includes around 50,000 distinct CDR3 sequences, just over 55% of them seen just once. CD8+CD57+ cell expansion, shown by flow cytometry, had occurred in the patients selected for sequencing. Severe acquired aplastic anemia was present in every patient. Findings of the study overall: No significant difference in CD8+ Simpson's diversity was found between patients and controls.

Sample: sorted CD4+, CD8+, or CD8+CD57+ T cells (not recorded which) from PBMCs. The source of this sequence is a human donor with aplastic anemia. This rearrangement joins TRBV2 to TRBJ2-5, with D unresolved. The CDR3: CASSEGPWETQYF. CDR3 DNA sequence: TGTGCCAGCAGTGAGGGCCCGTGGGAGACCCAGTACTTC.